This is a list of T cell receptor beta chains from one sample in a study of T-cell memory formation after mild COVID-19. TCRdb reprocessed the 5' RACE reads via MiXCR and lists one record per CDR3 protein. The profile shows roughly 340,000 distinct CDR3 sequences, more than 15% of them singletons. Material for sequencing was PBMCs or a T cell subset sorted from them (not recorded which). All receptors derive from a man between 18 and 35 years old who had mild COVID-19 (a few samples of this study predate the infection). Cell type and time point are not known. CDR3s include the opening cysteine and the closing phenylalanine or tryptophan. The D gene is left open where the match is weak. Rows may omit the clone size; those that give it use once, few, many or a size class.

TGTGCCAGCAGTTTACTAGCGGGAGATACGCAGTATTTT,CASSLLAGDTQYF,TRBD2,TRBJ2-3,TRBV12-3/TRBV12-4,many,13
TGCGCCAGCAGCACAACTAGCGGTTCCTCCTACGAGCAGTACTTC,CASSTTSGSSYEQYF,TRBD2,TRBJ2-7,TRBV5-1,-,15
TGCAGTGCTAGAGATCCCAGAGCGGGGGCCCACAATGAGCAGTTCTTC,CSARDPRAGAHNEQFF,TRBD2,TRBJ2-1,TRBV20-1,many,16
TGCGCCAGCAGCTTGATATCAGGGAAGAACACTGAAGCTTTCTTT,CASSLISGKNTEAFF,-,TRBJ1-1,TRBV5-1,-,15
TGTGCCAGCAGTTCGACAGGGCGCTCATCCCCAGTCAACACTGAAGCTTTCTTT,CASSSTGRSSPVNTEAFF,TRBD1,TRBJ1-1,TRBV12-3/TRBV12-4,-,18
TGCAGCCCGAACGGTCAGCAACATCCTCTACAACAAGAGACCCAGTACTTC,CSPNGQQHPLQQETQYF,-,TRBJ2-5,TRBV29-1,-,17
TGTGCCAGCAGTTCCTCCGGGGTCTCTGGAAACACCATATATTTT,CASSSSGVSGNTIYF,-,TRBJ1-3,TRBV28,few,15
TGTGCCAGCAATCCGGACTTTCAAGAGACCCAGTACTTC,CASNPDFQETQYF,-,TRBJ2-5,TRBV25-1,-,13
TGTGCCAGCAGCTACCCGATTGGGCTGAACACTGAAGCTTTCTTT,CASSYPIGLNTEAFF,-,TRBJ1-1,TRBV12-3/TRBV12-4,few,15
TGTGCCAGCAGCTTAAGGAGACTAGCGGGGGGGCACGATGAGCAGTTCTTC,CASSLRRLAGGHDEQFF,TRBD2,TRBJ2-1,TRBV7-9,-,17
TGCAGTGCTAGAGATGCAGGGGGCGCCGGGGAGACCCAGTACTTC,CSARDAGGAGETQYF,TRBD1,TRBJ2-5,TRBV20-1,-,15
TGTGCCAGCAGCTTAGGTCTTCGGACAGCCCGCACAGATACGCAGTATTTT,CASSLGLRTARTDTQYF,-,TRBJ2-3,TRBV7-2,few,17
TGCAGTGCGGGACGCGGGCCCGCCTACAATGAGCAGTTCTTC,CSAGRGPAYNEQFF,-,TRBJ2-1,TRBV20-1,few,14
TGTGCCAGTAGCCGGGACGTCCTATCGAATCAGCCCCAGCATTTT,CASSRDVLSNQPQHF,-,TRBJ1-5,TRBV19,few,15
TGTGCCAGCAGACGGGACAGAGGGAACACCATATATTTT,CASRRDRGNTIYF,TRBD1,TRBJ1-3,TRBV5-6,-,13
TGCAGTGCTAGAGATGAAACCGACTACGAGCAGTACTTC,CSARDETDYEQYF,-,TRBJ2-7,TRBV20-1,-,13
TGTGCCAGCAGTTACTCGATTTTGAGGTCCTACAATGAGCAGTTCTTC,CASSYSILRSYNEQFF,-,TRBJ2-1,TRBV6-2/TRBV6-3,-,16
TGCAGTGCTATGCCGTGGGACAGGGGATCAGAAGCTTTCTTT,CSAMPWDRGSEAFF,TRBD1,TRBJ1-1,TRBV20-1,-,14
TGCGCCAGCAGCTTGGCTTCTCCGACAGGGGGAATTGCAGATACGCAGTATTTT,CASSLASPTGGIADTQYF,TRBD1,TRBJ2-3,TRBV5-1,-,18
TGTGCCAGCAGCACCGACAGGGTCCCAGATACGCAGTATTTT,CASSTDRVPDTQYF,TRBD1,TRBJ2-3,TRBV12-3/TRBV12-4,many,14
TGTGCCAGTAGTATCCCTCGGGGAACCGGGGAGCTGTTTTTT,CASSIPRGTGELFF,-,TRBJ2-2,TRBV19,-,14
TGCAGTGCTAGAGGGGAGAACACCGGGGAGCTGTTTTTT,CSARGENTGELFF,-,TRBJ2-2,TRBV20-1,few,13
TGTGCCAGCAGCCCGGACTTCCGCTACGAGCAGTACTTC,CASSPDFRYEQYF,-,TRBJ2-7,TRBV4-2,-,13
TGTGCCAGCAGTTCCGGCACCGGCACCGGGGAGCTGTTTTTT,CASSSGTGTGELFF,-,TRBJ2-2,TRBV12-3/TRBV12-4,many,14
TGTGCCAGCAGTTTAAGGGACTTAGCTAAGACCCAGTACTTC,CASSLRDLAKTQYF,-,TRBJ2-5,TRBV12-3/TRBV12-4,few,14
TGCGCCAGCAGCTTGGAGAGGCCCAGCACAGATACGCAGTATTTT,CASSLERPSTDTQYF,-,TRBJ2-3,TRBV5-1,-,15
TGTGCCAGCAGCGTATCAGGGGCTGTCGCAGATACGCAGTATTTT,CASSVSGAVADTQYF,-,TRBJ2-3,TRBV9,few,15
TGTGCCAGCAGCGTAGCCTACACAGATACGCAGTATTTT,CASSVAYTDTQYF,-,TRBJ2-3,TRBV9,-,13
TGTGCCAGCAGTTCGGCCAGCTACAATGAGCAGTTCTTC,CASSSASYNEQFF,-,TRBJ2-1,TRBV27,few,13
TGCAGCGCTCGAAACCTGAGGGACGAAAAACTGTTTTTT,CSARNLRDEKLFF,-,TRBJ1-4,TRBV29-1,-,13
TGTGCCAGCAGCTTCCAGGGTGACGGGGAGCTGTTTTTT,CASSFQGDGELFF,-,TRBJ2-2,TRBV7-2,-,13
TGTGCCAGCTCACCGATGGATACCGGGGAGCTGTTTTTT,CASSPMDTGELFF,-,TRBJ2-2,TRBV18,-,13
TGTGCCAGCAGCCTTGGCAGTTATGGCTACACCTTC,CASSLGSYGYTF,-,TRBJ1-2,TRBV11-2,many,12
TGCAGCGTTGGGGGTGGAACTGAAGCTTTCTTT,CSVGGGTEAFF,-,TRBJ1-1,TRBV29-1,-,11
TGTGCCAGCAGCTTAGCACCAGGGACTCCAGAGACCCAGTACTTC,CASSLAPGTPETQYF,-,TRBJ2-5,TRBV7-9,-,15
TGTGCCAGCAGCTTGGGTGACAGGGCTCGGGGGCTTGCCGGGGAGCTGTTTTTT,CASSLGDRARGLAGELFF,-,TRBJ2-2,TRBV7-8,-,18
TGTGCCAGCAGCCGACACAGGGACCTCGAAGCTTTCTTT,CASSRHRDLEAFF,-,TRBJ1-1,TRBV7-8,-,13
TGCGCCAGCAGCCAAGAGCCGGTTTATAATTCACCCCTCCACTTT,CASSQEPVYNSPLHF,-,TRBJ1-6,TRBV4-1,-,15